The next 24 T cell receptor beta chains were all read from a single sample in a study of blood T cell repertoires in COVID-19. The protocol was immunoSEQ multiplex PCR, while the TCRdb copy is restricted to in-frame clones and leaves out a portion. The data show approximately 92,000 clones, roughly 72% seen once. The source material was peripheral blood. These receptor sequences come from a woman aged 55 to 70 in a cohort sampled during active or convalescent COVID-19.

The chain is built from TRBV5-4 and TRBJ2-3, with 14 nucleotides matching TRBD2. The CDR3 consists of 17 residues. The junction had 10 bases not matched to a gene; V was cut back by 4 bases and J by 6 bases. CDR1 is SGHNT, CDR2 YYREEE, per germline (reference sequence). CDR3 nucleotide sequence: TGTGCCAGCAGCCCCCTGACTAGCGGGGGGGCAAGTGATACGCAGTATTTT. This encodes CASSPLTSGGASDTQYF.

This clone was picked up one time. This chain joins TRBV29-1 and TRBJ1-4; no clear D. The CDR3 consists of 13 residues. Germline CDR1 reads SQVTM; CDR2 reads ANQGSEA. V was pared by 5 bases and J by 3 bases, with 10 bases between. CDR3 sequence reads: CSVSPPSNEKLFF. As DNA, the CDR3 is TGCAGCGTTAGCCCTCCCTCTAATGAAAAACTGTTTTTT.

The chain employs TRBV6-5 and TRBJ2-7; the D gene is possibly TRBD2 (6 bases). The V end lost 3 bases, the J end lost 6 bases, and 21 bases lay between the germline ends. The V gene's germline CDR1 is MNHEY and CDR2 SVGAGI. The CDR3 is made up of 16 amino acids. CDR3 amino acids: CASSYRGGYGLGEQYF. CDR3 coding DNA: TGTGCCAGCAGTTATCGTGGAGGGTATGGGCTCGGCGAGCAGTACTTC.

This clone has only one observation. The gene calls are TRBV3-1 (or the pseudogene TRBV3-2) and TRBJ2-3, with 10 bases that match TRBD2. The germline CDR1 and CDR2 sequences are LGHDT and YNNKEL (reference sequence). V lost 4 bases, J lost 1 base, and 2 bases stayed unmatched. The CDR3 spans 15 residues. The CDR3 loop is CASSLGLAGTDTQYF. The CDR3 DNA sequence: TGTGCCAGCAGCCTAGGACTAGCGGGCACAGATACGCAGTATTTT.

This chain links TRBV9 with TRBJ1-3, with 8 bases aligning to TRBD1. This CDR3 region has 16 residues. V shed 0 bases, J shed 4 bases, and the junction held 6 bases outside the gene matches. In germline, CDR1 is SGDLS, CDR2 YYNGEE. CDR3 in amino acids: CASSVGKGQEGNTIYF. CDR3 sequence (DNA): TGTGCCAGCAGCGTAGGCAAGGGACAGGAGGGAAACACCATATATTTT.

CDR3 nucleotides: TGTGCCAGCAGCGCAATCAGGGGATACTACGAGCAGTACTTC. Its protein is CASSAIRGYYEQYF. J is TRBJ2-7 and V is TRBV5-5; D might be TRBD1 (6 bases). Germline CDR1 SGHKS, CDR2 YYEKEE (reference sequence). CDR3 size: 14 residues. V lost 4 bases, J lost 3 bases, and 14 bases lay in between.

A remark on this clone: Other DNA sequences in the sample encode the same CDR3. The rearrangement links TRBV18 to TRBJ1-2; D is possibly TRBD1 (6 bases). Germline V CDR1 and CDR2: KGHSH, LQKENI. CDR3 size: 15 residues. V lost 0 bases and J 5 bases, leaving 13 bases between the germline ends. The CDR3 DNA is TGTGCCAGCTCACCACCTGCGGGGGCGGGATATGGCTACACCTTC. Translated: CASSPPAGAGYGYTF.

This clone was found a few times. The chain is built from TRBV15 and TRBJ1-1; possibly TRBD1 for D (6 bases). CDR3 length: 15 residues. Germline V gene data show CDR1 as LNHNV and CDR2 as YYDKDF (reference sequence). Trimming removed 2 bases from V and 11 bases from J, with 21 bases in between. The CDR3 spells CATSRPTTGYKGAFF. The CDR3 coding sequence is TGTGCCACCAGCAGACCAACTACAGGGTATAAAGGGGCTTTCTTT.

This clone came up once. The rearrangement joins TRBV6-5 to TRBJ1-1; no reliable D call. Germline CDR1 MNHEY, CDR2 SVGAGI. The CDR3 covers 13 residues. The V and J ends lost 10 bases and 1 base respectively, with 13 bases between them. CDR3 amino acids: CATQGGENTEAFF. The DNA for the CDR3 is TGTGCCACCCAAGGCGGGGAGAACACTGAAGCTTTCTTT.

The genes are TRBV2 and TRBJ1-2; TRBD1 aligns across 7 bases. The germline CDR1 and CDR2 sequences are SNHLY and FYNNEI. The CDR3 spans 13 residues. V was clipped by 7 bases and J by 5 bases; unmatched bases: 7. In DNA form, the CDR3 reads TGTGCCAGCACGGAGACAGGGAGATATGGCTACACCTTC. The encoded protein is CASTETGRYGYTF. The variable domain in full, with the rest retrieved from reference TRBV2 and TRBJ1-2, is EPEVTQTPSHQVTQMGQEVILRCVPISNHLYFYWYRQILGQKVEFLVSFYNNEISEKSEIFDDQFSVERPDGSNFTLKIRSTKLEDSAMYFCASTETGRYGYTFGSGTRLTVV.

The chain carries TRBV3-1 (or the pseudogene TRBV3-2) and TRBJ1-3; D ambiguous. Germline CDR1 and CDR2: LGHDT and YNNKEL (reference sequence). The ends were cut back, 5 bases at V and 2 bases at J, with 10 bases in the middle. This CDR3 region has 14 residues. The CDR3, as DNA: TGTGCCAGCAGCTACAGACCAGCTGGAAACACCATATATTTT. It encodes CASSYRPAGNTIYF.

The chain combines TRBV9 with TRBJ1-1; D unclear. The V gene lost 0 bases and the J gene lost 2 bases, with 14 bases spanning the gap. Germline CDR1 reads SGDLS; CDR2 reads YYNGEE. The CDR3 contains 16 residues. The CDR3 here is CASSVGLGLANTEAFF. The CDR3 region has the DNA TGTGCCAGCAGCGTAGGCCTGGGCTTGGCTAACACTGAAGCTTTCTTT.

This chain joins TRBV3-1 (or the pseudogene TRBV3-2) and TRBJ1-5; the match to TRBD1 covers 7 bases. This CDR3 region has 15 residues. Germline trimming cut 2 bases from V and 6 bases from J; bases unmatched to any gene: 7. The germline CDR1 and CDR2 sequences are LGHDT and YNNKEL (reference sequence). DNA for the CDR3: TGTGCCAGCAGCCAACAAGACAGGGTGGCTCAGCCCCAGCATTTT. Encoded protein: CASSQQDRVAQPQHF.

The chain has TRBV5-1 and TRBJ2-7, with a possible D match to TRBD1 (5 bases). Germline CDR1 reads SGHRS; CDR2 reads YFSETQ. This CDR3 spans 11 amino acids. V lost 5 bases and J 7 bases, leaving 10 bases between the germline ends. The CDR3 sequence: CASRGPGEQYF. The CDR3 bases are TGCGCCAGCAGGGGGCCTGGGGAGCAGTACTTC.

As to this clone: The junction departs from the called germline gene at one end, perhaps through a read error. Other nucleotide sequences in the sample specify the same CDR3. J is TRBJ1-3 and V is TRBV19; 7 bases are a match to TRBD1. The CDR3 extends over 14 amino acids. Germline V gene data show CDR1 as LNHDA and CDR2 as SQIVND (reference sequence). This chain's CDR3 is CASSPGQLGNTIYF. The CDR3 coding sequence is TGCGCCAGTAGTCCGGGACAGCTTGGAAACACCATATATTTT.

The V and J genes are TRBV5-1 and TRBJ2-1; D is undetermined. Germline assignment: CDR1 SGHRS and CDR2 YFSETQ. The ends were cut back, 3 bases at V and 0 bases at J, with 13 bases in the middle. This CDR3 comprises 16 residues. In nucleotides, the CDR3 is TGCGCCAGCAGCTCCCGCCCAACGAGCTCCTACAATGAGCAGTTCTTC. Its protein is CASSSRPTSSYNEQFF.

The rearrangement uses TRBV7-2 and TRBJ1-1; D is unclear. Trimming removed 5 bases at V and 5 bases at J, with 9 bases between. There are 12 residues in the CDR3. Germline CDR1 and CDR2: SGHTA and FQGNSA. For the CDR3, the DNA is TGTGCCAGCAGCACCACAGATACTGAAGCTTTCTTT. It translates to CASSTTDTEAFF.

The chain employs TRBV30 and TRBJ1-2, with 7 positions matching TRBD1. This CDR3 is 16 amino acids long. V gave up 5 bases and J gave up 6 bases; unmatched junction bases: 18. CDR1 GTSNPN and CDR2 SVGIG come from the germline V gene (reference sequence). This CDR3 is CAWVRGSRQGDDGYTF. The CDR3 DNA reads TGTGCCTGGGTAAGGGGGTCGAGACAGGGAGACGATGGCTACACCTTC.

The V call is TRBV19, the J call TRBJ2-3, with 15 nucleotides matching TRBD2. The CDR3 runs 15 residues. The ends lost 10 bases at V and 5 bases at J; junction bases unmatched: 7. Germline V gene lookup returns CDR1 LNHDA and CDR2 SQIVND (reference sequence). CDR3 nucleotide sequence: TGTGCCACCCGGACTAGCGGGGGGGCCTTAGATACGCAGTATTTT. Its translation: CATRTSGGALDTQYF.

This clone was counted a few times. The chain carries TRBV29-1 and TRBJ1-4, with 9 bases aligning to TRBD1. The V gene end was trimmed by 4 bases and the J gene end by 7 bases; junction bases not matched to a gene: 4. The CDR3 has 13 residues. From germline, CDR1 is SQVTM and CDR2 ANQGSEA. CDR3 residues: CSVGDRGGEKLFF. CDR3 nucleotide sequence: TGCAGCGTTGGCGACAGGGGGGGTGAAAAACTGTTTTTT.

V usage is TRBV27 and J usage is TRBJ1-5, with D uncertain. Germline V lookup: CDR1 MNHEY, CDR2 SMNVEV (reference sequence). V was trimmed by 2 bases and J by 0 bases, leaving 11 bases between them. This CDR3 spans 16 amino acids. The CDR3 spells CASSLTGGNSNQPQHF. The CDR3 DNA sequence: TGTGCCAGCAGTTTAACTGGCGGCAATAGCAATCAGCCCCAGCATTTT.

This clone was counted between two and nine times. The V gene is TRBV7-2, the J gene TRBJ1-5; D is unclear. The CDR3 contains 13 residues. Germline V gene sequence: CDR1 SGHTA, CDR2 FQGNSA. Trimming took off 5 bases at V and 3 bases at J, with 8 bases between the two ends. CDR3 bases: TGTGCCAGCAGCCAACAAATCAATCAGCCCCAGCATTTT. Translation gives CASSQQINQPQHF.

The J gene is TRBJ2-5, the V gene TRBV5-6; no definite D call. V lost 2 bases to trimming and J lost 5 bases, with 7 bases between them. The CDR3 is 12 amino acids. Germline V CDR1 and CDR2: SGHDT, YYEEEE. As DNA, the CDR3 is TGTGCCAGCAGCTTCTACGCTGAGACCCAGTACTTC. Protein sequence: CASSFYAETQYF.

This clone was seen ten or more times. This chain connects TRBV2 to TRBJ1-6; no definite D call. The germline V and J ends were trimmed by 3 bases and 13 bases, with 22 bases remaining between them. CDR3 size: 16 residues. CDR1 is SNHLY and CDR2 is FYNNEI in the germline V gene. The DNA of the CDR3 is TGTGCCAGCAGTGATTGGGTGCGTGGGTCGAAACAGCCCCTCCACTTT. This encodes CASSDWVRGSKQPLHF.